These 9 T cell receptor beta chains were all obtained from the same sample, sequenced in a study of T cell responses to AZD1222 COVID-19 vaccine. This table comes from immunoSEQ multiplex PCR, and its TCRdb copy is limited to in-frame clones, with some not included. This sample has roughly 140,000 clones; roughly 90% occur once, and the top ten carry less than 2%. The sample in question was peripheral blood, obtained 28 days after the second AZD1222 dose. Receptors originate from an adult who received the AZD1222 COVID-19 vaccine.

This chain connects TRBV24-1 to TRBJ2-5; D not resolved. Germline V gene lookup returns CDR1 KGHDR and CDR2 SFDVKD. CDR3 length equals 14 residues. The germline V and J ends were trimmed by 7 bases and 5 bases, with 16 bases remaining between them. The CDR3 sequence: CATSTSAPRETQYF. In DNA form, the CDR3 reads TGTGCCACCAGCACGTCGGCCCCCCGGGAGACCCAGTACTTC.

The chain combines TRBV2 with TRBJ1-1; no firm D call. Trimming pared 7 bases from V and 3 bases from J, leaving 12 bases between. The germline V gene encodes CDR1 SNHLY and CDR2 FYNNEI. The CDR3 loop spans 13 amino acids. CDR3: CASKTTWDTEAFF. As DNA, the CDR3 is TGTGCCAGCAAAACAACTTGGGACACTGAAGCTTTCTTT.

The rearrangement joins TRBV2 to TRBJ2-7; D possibly matches TRBD1 or TRBD2 (5 bases each). There are 13 residues in the CDR3. The germline V gene has CDR1 SNHLY and CDR2 FYNNEI. Trimming removed 3 bases at V and 6 bases at J, with 12 bases between. The DNA of the CDR3 is TGTGCCAGCAGTGATGAGGGGACGTCCGAGCAGTACTTC. Encoded protein: CASSDEGTSEQYF.

This chain joins TRBV12-3 or TRBV12-4 and TRBJ1-2, with 7 bases identical to TRBD1. The CDR3 spans 13 residues. The V segment lost 5 bases and the J segment 4 bases; nucleotides outside the gene matches: 4. The CDR3 sequence: CASSLDRVYGYTF. Written as DNA, the CDR3 is TGTGCCAGCAGTCTCGACAGGGTCTATGGCTACACCTTC.

This chain joins TRBV12-3 or TRBV12-4 and TRBJ1-2; 12 bases agree with TRBD1. The CDR3 sequence is 13 residues long. The trim removed 6 bases at V and 8 bases at J, leaving 4 bases unmatched. Here the CDR3 DNA reads TGTGCCAGCAGCGGGGACAGGGGGCTCGGCTACACCTTC. This gives the protein CASSGDRGLGYTF.

V and J are TRBV11-2 and TRBJ1-5, with D hard to call. V lost 5 bases and J lost 4, with 9 bases in between. CDR3 length: 13 amino acids. Germline CDR1 and CDR2: SGHAT and FQNNGV. CDR3 sequence: CASSPGRNQPQHF. CDR3 sequence (DNA): TGTGCCAGCAGCCCCGGGCGGAATCAGCCCCAGCATTTT.

This clone was found once. The chain is built from TRBV6-5 and TRBJ1-2; the D gene is possibly TRBD1 (5 bases). Trimming took off 8 bases at V and 2 bases at J, with 9 bases between the two ends. There are 12 residues in the CDR3. Germline-derived CDR1 and CDR2 are MNHEY and SVGAGI. Written as DNA, the CDR3 is TGTGCCAGCGGGGGGGAGAACTATGGCTACACCTTC. It specifies CASGGENYGYTF.

This clone was picked up a small number of times. This chain connects TRBV2 to TRBJ2-1, with 15 nucleotides matching TRBD2. The germline CDR1 and CDR2 sequences are SNHLY and FYNNEI. The CDR3 sequence is 14 residues long. Trimming at V came to 8 bases and at J to 7 bases, leaving 3 bases not matched to a gene. CDR3: CASGGLAGGNEQFF. CDR3 DNA sequence: TGTGCCAGCGGAGGACTAGCGGGAGGGAATGAGCAGTTCTTC.

The chain carries TRBV19 and TRBJ1-5; a possible D gene is TRBD1 (5 bases). Germline CDR1 LNHDA, CDR2 SQIVND (reference sequence). Trimming left V 7 bases short and J 7 bases short, with 20 bases between. CDR3 length: 15 amino acids. The chain's CDR3 is CASTGHFREGQPQHF. The CDR3 region has the DNA TGTGCCAGTACCGGACACTTTAGGGAGGGCCAGCCCCAGCATTTT.